The rows below give T cell receptor beta chains drawn from one sample of a study of cytomegalovirus exposure and HLA in healthy donors. Some clones are missing from TCRdb's copy, which holds only in-frame ones; the method was immunoSEQ multiplex PCR. This repertoire shows 90,000 to 150,000 clones, approximately 91% found once; its top ten account for 4% to 5.5%. The sequenced material came from PBMCs. The origin of the receptors is a man between 18 and 35 years old in good health and CMV-seropositive. CDR3s include the opening cysteine and the closing phenylalanine or tryptophan. D genes are given only for firm matches. Part of the rows lack a size; the others show once, few, many or a class for expanded clones.

d_gene: TRBD1; len: 12; v_gene: TRBV28; abundance: few; j_gene: TRBJ2-7; CDR3nt: TGTGCCAGCAGTGACAGGGGATACGAGCAGTACTTC; CDR3aa: CASSDRGYEQYF
d_gene: .; len: 13; v_gene: TRBV11-3; abundance: once; j_gene: TRBJ2-7; CDR3nt: TGTGCCAGCAGTCGGACGGGGGATTGGATGCAGTACTTC; CDR3aa: CASSRTGDWMQYF
d_gene: TRBD1; len: 14; v_gene: TRBV10-3; abundance: .; j_gene: TRBJ1-5; CDR3nt: TGTGCCACCTGGACAGGGATGGGCAATCAGCCCCAGCATTTT; CDR3aa: CATWTGMGNQPQHF
d_gene: .; len: 13; v_gene: TRBV6-1; abundance: .; j_gene: TRBJ1-6; CDR3nt: TGTGCCAGCAGTGAACAGGATAATTCACCCCTCCACTTT; CDR3aa: CASSEQDNSPLHF
d_gene: .; len: 13; v_gene: TRBV11-1; abundance: .; j_gene: TRBJ2-1; CDR3nt: TGTGCCAGCGGCCAGAACTACTACAATGAGCAGTTCTTC; CDR3aa: CASGQNYYNEQFF
d_gene: TRBD1; len: 16; v_gene: TRBV30; abundance: once; j_gene: TRBJ2-1; CDR3nt: TGTGCCTGTCAAACGCGCGGACAGGGAGGTGTCAATGAGCAGTTCTTC; CDR3aa: CACQTRGQGGVNEQFF
d_gene: .; len: 16; v_gene: TRBV5-1; abundance: .; j_gene: TRBJ1-6; CDR3nt: TGCGCCAGCAGCTTGAGGGGGGGCAGAAATAATTCACCCCTCCACTTT; CDR3aa: CASSLRGGRNNSPLHF
d_gene: .; len: 19; v_gene: TRBV19; abundance: .; j_gene: TRBJ1-2; CDR3nt: TGTGCCAGTAGTATAGATCCAGGACAGTCATCTTATTTACGTTATGGCTACACCTTC; CDR3aa: CASSIDPGQSSYLRYGYTF
d_gene: TRBD1; len: 19; v_gene: TRBV15; abundance: .; j_gene: TRBJ2-2; CDR3nt: TGTGCCACCAGCAGAGCTACCGGGACAGCAAGAATATCTCCCGGGGAGCTGTTTTTT; CDR3aa: CATSRATGTARISPGELFF
d_gene: TRBD1; len: 15; v_gene: TRBV7-9; abundance: .; j_gene: TRBJ1-4; CDR3nt: TGTGCCAGCAGCTTACTTGGGACAGGGACCGAAAAACTGTTTTTT; CDR3aa: CASSLLGTGTEKLFF
d_gene: TRBD2; len: 18; v_gene: TRBV4-1; abundance: few; j_gene: TRBJ2-7; CDR3nt: TGCGCCAGCAGCCAAGATACCCTCCTCAGCGGGGATAGCTACGAGCAGTACTTC; CDR3aa: CASSQDTLLSGDSYEQYF
d_gene: .; len: 13; v_gene: TRBV12-5; abundance: few; j_gene: TRBJ1-2; CDR3nt: TGTGCTAGTGGTTTGACAGCCGCTCGTGGCTACACCTTC; CDR3aa: CASGLTAARGYTF
d_gene: .; len: 13; v_gene: TRBV10-1; abundance: .; j_gene: TRBJ1-2; CDR3nt: TGCGCCAGCAGTGAGCACGCACAGGGCCGCTACACCTTC; CDR3aa: CASSEHAQGRYTF
d_gene: TRBD2; len: 14; v_gene: TRBV29-1; abundance: .; j_gene: TRBJ2-5; CDR3nt: TGCAGCGTTGGTCTAGCGGGGGGGCAAGAGACCCAGTACTTC; CDR3aa: CSVGLAGGQETQYF
d_gene: .; len: 14; v_gene: TRBV28; abundance: once; j_gene: TRBJ2-7; CDR3nt: TGTGCCAGCAGAGCGAGGGATGTTTGGTACGAGCAGTACTTC; CDR3aa: CASRARDVWYEQYF
d_gene: .; len: 18; v_gene: TRBV28; abundance: .; j_gene: TRBJ1-6; CDR3nt: TGTGCCAGCAGTTTAGGAGACAGTGAGCTCTCCTATAATTCACCCCTCCACTTT; CDR3aa: CASSLGDSELSYNSPLHF
d_gene: TRBD1; len: 17; v_gene: TRBV7-9; abundance: .; j_gene: TRBJ1-1; CDR3nt: TGTGCCAGCAGCTTAGGAATTACTAGGACAGGATGGACTGAAGCTTTCTTT; CDR3aa: CASSLGITRTGWTEAFF
d_gene: TRBD1; len: 12; v_gene: TRBV29-1; abundance: .; j_gene: TRBJ1-2; CDR3nt: TGCAGCGTCGGGACAGGGTACTATGGCTACACCTTC; CDR3aa: CSVGTGYYGYTF
d_gene: .; len: 14; v_gene: TRBV29-1; abundance: .; j_gene: TRBJ1-1; CDR3nt: TGCAGCGTTGAAAACCCGCGCGGGTTCACTGAAGCTTTCTTT; CDR3aa: CSVENPRGFTEAFF
d_gene: TRBD1; len: 15; v_gene: TRBV5-1; abundance: .; j_gene: TRBJ2-7; CDR3nt: TGCGCCAGCAGCTCGGGACAGCGACTCACCTACGAGCAGTACTTC; CDR3aa: CASSSGQRLTYEQYF
d_gene: TRBD2; len: 15; v_gene: TRBV6-4; abundance: many; j_gene: TRBJ2-3; CDR3nt: TGTGCCAGCAGTGACTCGCGGGGGGGCCCAGATACGCAGTATTTT; CDR3aa: CASSDSRGGPDTQYF
d_gene: .; len: 14; v_gene: TRBV7-9; abundance: .; j_gene: TRBJ2-1; CDR3nt: TGTGCCAGCAGTCCGGGACAAGGCTACAATGAGCAGTTCTTC; CDR3aa: CASSPGQGYNEQFF
d_gene: .; len: 13; v_gene: TRBV5-1; abundance: .; j_gene: TRBJ1-2; CDR3nt: TGCGCCAGCAGTTTTACACAGGGTTATGGCTACACCTTC; CDR3aa: CASSFTQGYGYTF
d_gene: TRBD1; len: 16; v_gene: TRBV6-5; abundance: .; j_gene: TRBJ1-4; CDR3nt: TGTGCCAGCAGTTACTCTGGGACAGGGGGTTACGAAAAACTGTTTTTT; CDR3aa: CASSYSGTGGYEKLFF
d_gene: .; len: 14; v_gene: TRBV11-2; abundance: .; j_gene: TRBJ2-2; CDR3nt: TGTGCCAGCAGCTTCCTTCGGGACACCGGGGAGCTGTTTTTT; CDR3aa: CASSFLRDTGELFF